The source of this TCR beta chain is a study of cytomegalovirus exposure and HLA in healthy donors. The PCR contained 60 Vbeta and 13 Jbeta primers. Generated by immunoSEQ multiplex PCR, the TCRdb table keeps only in-frame clones and is missing some. Here the sample spans fewer than 150,000 clones, approximately 80% being singletons. This clone was picked up one time. With V trimmed by 6 bases and J by 7 bases, 8 bases remained unmatched. The CDR3 runs to 15 residues. Germline assignment: CDR1 LGHNA and CDR2 YSLEER. Sequencing input: PBMCs. The TCR sequence derives from a man aged 40-50 years in good health and CMV-seronegative. The chain employs TRBV4-3 and TRBJ2-2, with 10 bases that match TRBD1. CDR3 in amino acids: CASRPGTGAGGELFF. The DNA of the CDR3 is TGCGCCAGCAGACCCGGGACAGGGGCCGGCGGGGAGCTGTTTTTT.